This T cell receptor (beta chain) was sequenced during a study of early T cells in non-severe SARS-CoV-2 infection. For the study at large: Sequencing of unsorted whole blood was done on bulk RNA, leaving chains unpaired.

In its sample, this clonotype was seen many times. TCRdb passed the 5' RACE reads through MiXCR, listing each CDR3 protein once. The data show about 70,000 distinct CDR3 sequences, approximately 10% seen once. This TCR was recovered from an adult who was a healthcare worker with PCR-confirmed SARS-CoV-2 infection or an uninfected control (not recorded which). Specimen: whole blood.

The CDR3, as DNA: TGCAGTGCTAGAGATACCCGGGCGCCTAGCACAGATACGCAGTATTTT. This sequence encodes CSARDTRAPSTDTQYF. The V gene is TRBV20-1, the J gene TRBJ2-3, with D unclear. The CDR3 runs 16 residues. Germline lookup yields CDR1 DFQATT and CDR2 SNEGSKA (reference sequence). Trimming left V 0 bases short and J 0 bases short, with 13 bases between.